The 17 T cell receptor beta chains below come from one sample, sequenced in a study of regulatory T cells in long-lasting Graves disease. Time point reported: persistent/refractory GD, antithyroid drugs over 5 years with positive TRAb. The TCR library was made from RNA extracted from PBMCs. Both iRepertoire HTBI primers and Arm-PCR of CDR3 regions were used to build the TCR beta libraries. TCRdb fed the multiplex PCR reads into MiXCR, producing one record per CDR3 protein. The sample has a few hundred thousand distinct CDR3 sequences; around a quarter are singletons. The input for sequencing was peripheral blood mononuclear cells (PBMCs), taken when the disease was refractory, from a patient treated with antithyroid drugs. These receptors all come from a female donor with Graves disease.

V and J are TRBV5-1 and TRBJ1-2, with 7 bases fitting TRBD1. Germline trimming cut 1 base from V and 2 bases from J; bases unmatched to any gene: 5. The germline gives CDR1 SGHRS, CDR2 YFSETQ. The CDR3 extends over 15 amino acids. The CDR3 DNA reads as TGCGCCAGCAGCTTGTGGGGACAGATGAACTATGGCTACACCTTC. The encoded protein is CASSLWGQMNYGYTF.

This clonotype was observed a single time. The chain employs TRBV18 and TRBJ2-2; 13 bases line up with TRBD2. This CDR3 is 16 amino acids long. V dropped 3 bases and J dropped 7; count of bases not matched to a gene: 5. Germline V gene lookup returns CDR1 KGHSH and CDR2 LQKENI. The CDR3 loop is CASSPWTSGRGGELFF. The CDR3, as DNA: TGTGCCAGCTCACCTTGGACTAGCGGGAGAGGCGGGGAGCTGTTTTTT.

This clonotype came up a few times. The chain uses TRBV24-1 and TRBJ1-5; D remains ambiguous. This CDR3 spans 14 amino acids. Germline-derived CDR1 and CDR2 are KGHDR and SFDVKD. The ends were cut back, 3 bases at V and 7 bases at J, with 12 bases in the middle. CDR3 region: CATSDPANAQPQHF. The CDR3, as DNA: TGTGCCACCAGTGATCCGGCGAACGCCCAGCCCCAGCATTTT.

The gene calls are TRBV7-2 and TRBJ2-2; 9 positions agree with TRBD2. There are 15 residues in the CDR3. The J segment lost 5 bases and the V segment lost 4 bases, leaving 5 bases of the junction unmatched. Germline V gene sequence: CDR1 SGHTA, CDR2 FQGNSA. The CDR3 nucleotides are TGTGCCAGCAGCTCCCGGACTAGCGAGACCGGGGAGCTGTTTTTT. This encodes CASSSRTSETGELFF. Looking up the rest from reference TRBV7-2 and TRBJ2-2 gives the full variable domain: GAGVSQSPSNKVTEKGKDVELRCDPISGHTALYWYRQSLGQGLEFLIYFQGNSAPDKSGLPSDRFSAERTGGSVSTLTIQRTQQEDSAVYLCASSSRTSETGELFFGEGSRLTVL.

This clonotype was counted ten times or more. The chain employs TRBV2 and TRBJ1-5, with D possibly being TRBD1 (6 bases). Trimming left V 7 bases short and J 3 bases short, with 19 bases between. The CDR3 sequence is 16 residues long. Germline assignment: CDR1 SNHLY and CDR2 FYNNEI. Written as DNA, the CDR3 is TGTGCCAGCAAAGGTCTAGGACAGCAACTCAATCAGCCCCAGCATTTT. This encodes CASKGLGQQLNQPQHF.

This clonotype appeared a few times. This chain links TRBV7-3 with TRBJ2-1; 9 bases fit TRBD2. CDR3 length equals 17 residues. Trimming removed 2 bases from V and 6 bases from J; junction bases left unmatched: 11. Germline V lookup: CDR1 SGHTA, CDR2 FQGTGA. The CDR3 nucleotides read TGTGCCAGCAGCTTAGTCGGCGGGAGGGCCGTGGGCAATGAGCAGTTCTTC. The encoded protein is CASSLVGGRAVGNEQFF.

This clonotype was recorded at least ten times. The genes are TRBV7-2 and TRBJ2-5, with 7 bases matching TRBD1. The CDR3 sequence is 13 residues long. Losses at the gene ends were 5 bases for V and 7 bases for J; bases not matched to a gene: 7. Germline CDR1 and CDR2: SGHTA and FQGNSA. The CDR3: CASSKGQRVTQYF. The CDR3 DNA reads TGTGCCAGCAGCAAGGGACAGAGGGTGACCCAGTACTTC.

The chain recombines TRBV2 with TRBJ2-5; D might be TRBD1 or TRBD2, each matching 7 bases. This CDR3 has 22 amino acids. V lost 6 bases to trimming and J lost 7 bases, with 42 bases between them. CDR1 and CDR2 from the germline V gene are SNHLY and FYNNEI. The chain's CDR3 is CASSVAGPGSGWDSLGQATQYF. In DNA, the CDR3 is TGTGCCAGCAGCGTAGCGGGCCCGGGGTCAGGGTGGGACAGTCTTGGCCAGGCGACCCAGTACTTC.

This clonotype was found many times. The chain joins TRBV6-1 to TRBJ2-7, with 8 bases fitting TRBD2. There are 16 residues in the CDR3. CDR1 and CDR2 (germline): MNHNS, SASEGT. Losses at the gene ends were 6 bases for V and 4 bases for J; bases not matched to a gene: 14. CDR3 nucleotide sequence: TGTGCCAGCAGGCCGGTTAGCGGGGACATCCGTTACGAGCAGTACTTC. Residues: CASRPVSGDIRYEQYF.

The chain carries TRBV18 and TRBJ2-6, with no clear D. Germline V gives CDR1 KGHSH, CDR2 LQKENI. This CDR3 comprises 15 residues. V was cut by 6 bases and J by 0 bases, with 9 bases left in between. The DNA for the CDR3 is TGTGCCAGCTCCCCCCGGAGCTCTGGGGCCAACGTCCTGACTTTC. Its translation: CASSPRSSGANVLTF.

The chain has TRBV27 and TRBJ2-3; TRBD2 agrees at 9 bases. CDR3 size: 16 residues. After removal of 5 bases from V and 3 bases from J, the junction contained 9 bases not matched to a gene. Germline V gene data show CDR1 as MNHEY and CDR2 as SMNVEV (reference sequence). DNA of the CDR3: TGTGCCAGCAGTATAAATAGCGGGAGATGGACAGATACGCAGTATTTT. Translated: CASSINSGRWTDTQYF.

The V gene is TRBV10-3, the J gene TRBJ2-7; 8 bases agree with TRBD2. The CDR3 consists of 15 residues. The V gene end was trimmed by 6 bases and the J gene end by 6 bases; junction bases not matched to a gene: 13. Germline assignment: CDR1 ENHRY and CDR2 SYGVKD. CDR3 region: CAIREAGGPGGEQYF. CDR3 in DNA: TGTGCCATCAGAGAGGCGGGAGGCCCGGGCGGCGAGCAGTACTTC.

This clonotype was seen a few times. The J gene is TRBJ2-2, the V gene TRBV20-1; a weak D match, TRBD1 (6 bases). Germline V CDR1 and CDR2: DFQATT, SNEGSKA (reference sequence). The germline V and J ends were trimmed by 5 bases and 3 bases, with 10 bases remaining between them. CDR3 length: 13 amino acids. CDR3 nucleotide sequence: TGCAGTGCTGCCCAGGGGTACACCGGGGAGCTGTTTTTT. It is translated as CSAAQGYTGELFF.

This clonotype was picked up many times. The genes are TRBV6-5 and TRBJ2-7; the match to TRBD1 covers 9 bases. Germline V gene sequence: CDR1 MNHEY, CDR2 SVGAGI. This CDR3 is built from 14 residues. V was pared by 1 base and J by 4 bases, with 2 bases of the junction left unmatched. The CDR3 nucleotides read TGTGCCAGCAGTTACTGGGACAGGGATTACGAGCAGTACTTC. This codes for CASSYWDRDYEQYF.

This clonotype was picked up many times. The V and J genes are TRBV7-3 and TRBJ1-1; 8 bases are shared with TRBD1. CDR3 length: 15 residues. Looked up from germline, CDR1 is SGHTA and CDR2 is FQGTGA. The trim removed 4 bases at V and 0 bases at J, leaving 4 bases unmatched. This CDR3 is CASSSSTGVNTEAFF. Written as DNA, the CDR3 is TGTGCCAGCAGCTCATCGACAGGGGTGAACACTGAAGCTTTCTTT.

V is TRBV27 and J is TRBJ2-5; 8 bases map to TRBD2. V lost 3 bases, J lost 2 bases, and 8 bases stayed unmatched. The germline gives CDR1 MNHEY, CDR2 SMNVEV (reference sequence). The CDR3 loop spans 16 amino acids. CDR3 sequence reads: CASSLVSGTRQETQYF. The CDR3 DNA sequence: TGTGCCAGCAGTTTGGTTTCCGGGACTAGGCAAGAGACCCAGTACTTC.

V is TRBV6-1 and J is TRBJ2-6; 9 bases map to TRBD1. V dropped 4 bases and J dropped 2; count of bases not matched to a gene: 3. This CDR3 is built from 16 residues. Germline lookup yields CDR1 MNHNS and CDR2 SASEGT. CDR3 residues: CASSGQGEAGANVLTF. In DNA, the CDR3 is TGTGCCAGCAGTGGACAGGGGGAGGCTGGGGCCAACGTCCTGACTTTC.